Listed here are 11 T cell receptor beta chains from one sample, sequenced in a study of blood T cell repertoires in COVID-19. Profiling relied on immunoSEQ multiplex PCR, and the TCRdb table lists in-frame clones only, not all of them. The sample consists of roughly 40,000 clones, 76% of them appearing once. Sequencing used peripheral blood. Receptors were obtained from a man in his 70s with active or convalescent COVID-19.

This clone is a singleton in its sample. The chain is built from TRBV30 and TRBJ1-2, with TRBD1 as a possible D gene (5 bases). Between the trimmed V and J ends, which lost 8 bases and 4 bases, there was a span of 14 bases. CDR1 and CDR2 (germline): GTSNPN, SVGIG (reference sequence). The CDR3 spans 12 residues. For the CDR3, the DNA is TGTGCCAGCCATGACAGATTCTATGGCTACACCTTC. The encoded protein is CASHDRFYGYTF.

This rearrangement joins TRBV5-8 to TRBJ1-2; 9 positions agree with TRBD1. V shed 1 base and J 9 bases; nucleotides not matched to a gene: 10. Germline V gives CDR1 SGHTS, CDR2 YDEGEE. This CDR3 is built from 15 residues. CDR3: CASSLSLGQGISYTF. CDR3 nucleotides: TGTGCCAGCAGCTTGTCATTGGGACAGGGTATTAGCTACACCTTC.

This clone has just one count. The rearrangement uses TRBV10-3 and TRBJ2-2, with D perhaps matching TRBD2 (7 bases). V was trimmed by 4 bases and J by 3 bases, leaving 12 bases between them. The CDR3 extends over 15 amino acids. Germline V gives CDR1 ENHRY, CDR2 SYGVKD. This CDR3 is CAISARGRDTGELFF. DNA of the CDR3: TGTGCCATCAGTGCGCGGGGGCGGGACACCGGGGAGCTGTTTTTT.

This clone was detected only a few times. The genes are TRBV2 and TRBJ2-1; 7 bases line up with TRBD2. The length of the CDR3 is 12 residues. Per the germline V gene, CDR1 is SNHLY and CDR2 is FYNNEI. After removal of 1 base from V and 13 bases from J, the junction contained 4 bases not matched to a gene. CDR3 in amino acids: CASSEGAGYQFF. The CDR3 DNA sequence: TGTGCCAGCAGTGAAGGAGCGGGGTATCAGTTCTTC.

This rearrangement joins TRBV5-1 to TRBJ1-1; D not resolved. V was clipped by 3 bases and J by 2 bases, with 8 bases between them. The CDR3 contains 13 residues. CDR1 is SGHRS and CDR2 is YFSETQ in the germline V gene. The CDR3 DNA reads as TGCGCCAGCAGCTCGCGGGATAACACTGAAGCTTTCTTT. Protein: CASSSRDNTEAFF.

The J gene is TRBJ2-2, the V gene TRBV2; TRBD1 agrees at 9 bases. V shed 8 bases, J shed 7 bases, and the junction held 8 bases outside the gene matches. In germline, CDR1 is SNHLY, CDR2 FYNNEI. This CDR3 comprises 14 residues. Here the CDR3 DNA reads TGTGCCAGCCGAACCGGGACAGGGATCGGGGAGCTGTTTTTT. It specifies CASRTGTGIGELFF. Full variable domain (rest looked up from reference TRBV2 and TRBJ2-2): EPEVTQTPSHQVTQMGQEVILRCVPISNHLYFYWYRQILGQKVEFLVSFYNNEISEKSEIFDDQFSVERPDGSNFTLKIRSTKLEDSAMYFCASRTGTGIGELFFGEGSRLTVL.

The chain is built from TRBV2 and TRBJ2-1; 10 bases align to TRBD2. In germline, CDR1 is SNHLY, CDR2 FYNNEI. V gave up 10 bases and J gave up 9 bases; unmatched junction bases: 3. There are 11 residues in the CDR3. CDR3: CAIPSGGEQFF. CDR3 nucleotides: TGTGCCATCCCTAGCGGGGGTGAGCAGTTCTTC.

This clone came up once. The chain uses TRBV6-1 and TRBJ1-5; TRBD1 aligns across 10 bases. Germline V gene data show CDR1 as MNHNS and CDR2 as SASEGT. V lost 2 bases to trimming and J lost 6 bases; unmatched junction nucleotides: 4. The CDR3 loop spans 15 amino acids. CDR3 in amino acids: CASSESTGGTQPQHF. CDR3 nucleotide sequence: TGTGCCAGCAGTGAATCGACAGGGGGCACTCAGCCCCAGCATTTT.

This clone was seen only once. The chain combines TRBV27 with TRBJ1-3, with D uncertain. The germline V and J ends were trimmed by 6 bases and 4 bases, with 10 bases remaining between them. The CDR3 runs 13 residues. Looked up from germline, CDR1 is MNHEY and CDR2 is SMNVEV (reference sequence). The CDR3 DNA sequence: TGTGCCAGCAGAAAGATGGGCGGAAACACCATATATTTT. Protein: CASRKMGGNTIYF.

The chain has TRBV4-1 and TRBJ2-3; D perhaps matches TRBD1 (6 bases). V lost 5 bases to trimming and J lost 0 bases, with 9 bases between them. Per the germline V gene, CDR1 is MGHRA and CDR2 is YSYEKL. This CDR3 has 14 amino acids. CDR3 nucleotides: TGCGCCAGCAGCGAACAGGGTAGCACAGATACGCAGTATTTT. This gives the protein CASSEQGSTDTQYF.

The rearrangement links TRBV18 to TRBJ1-6; 7 bases align to TRBD1. The V gene end was trimmed by 4 bases and the J gene end by 7 bases; junction bases not matched to a gene: 7. The CDR3 runs to 15 residues. Germline CDR1 and CDR2: KGHSH and LQKENI. In DNA form, the CDR3 reads TGTGCCAGCTCACGAGGGACACAGGGGAATTCACCCCTCCACTTT. Its protein product is CASSRGTQGNSPLHF.